This T cell receptor (beta chain) is from a study of cytomegalovirus exposure and HLA in healthy donors. Background on the study: Tens of millions of unique TCRs from HLA-typed donors made up an early data release.

A word on this clone: What it recognizes is unknown.

It was with 60 Vbeta and 13 Jbeta primers that the PCR ran. Original processing notes: The authors later counted roughly 77 million unique TCR beta chains, some 11 million of them shared. Measured with immunoSEQ multiplex PCR; TCRdb has only the in-frame clones, and not every one. V and J calls and clone size are copied from that table; D and trimming were computed from the DNA. The sample consists of some 180,000 clones, about 9.4% of them appearing once. Overall study results and limits: Among TCR beta chains, those listed as cytomegalovirus-associated numbered over 150.

After removal of 7 bases from V and 0 bases from J, the junction contained 26 bases not matched to a gene. This CDR3 has 23 residues. Germline CDR1 is LNHDA and CDR2 is SQIVND (reference sequence). The V call is TRBV19, the J call TRBJ2-1; 11 nucleotides align to TRBD2. Sequenced material: PBMCs. The TCR was taken from a woman in her 30s in good health and CMV-seropositive. The CDR3 DNA is TGTGCCAGTAAGGCACGTTATAACATTTGGGCTAGCGGGAGGATCTTCTCCTACAATGAGCAGTTCTTC. This codes for CASKARYNIWASGRIFSYNEQFF.